Reported below is one TCR beta chain. Diagnosis of hyperthyroidism was new in patients aged 18 to 65, and its duration was under 2 months. The data belong to a study of T cells in Graves' hyperthyroidism and ophthalmopathy. Template material for amplifying TCR beta CDR3 regions consisted of RNA transcripts. RT-PCR in the first round (using the HTBI primer set) targeted the TCR CDR3. TCRdb re-analysed the multiplex PCR reads in MiXCR, keeping a single row per CDR3 protein. The repertoire consists of a few hundred thousand distinct CDR3 sequences, with around 42% occurring once and the leading ten covering about 8.3%. Germline trimming cut 5 bases from V and 5 bases from J; bases unmatched to any gene: 9. CDR3 length: 15 residues.

The receptor's source is a woman under 30 with Graves' hyperthyroidism. Sequenced sample: peripheral blood or thyroid tissue (not recorded which). The chain links TRBV12-3 or TRBV12-4 to TRBJ1-2; 9 bases map to TRBD1. CDR3 in DNA: TGTGCCAGCAGTCGCGCCGGGACAGGGAGATATGGCTACACCTTC. This gives the protein CASSRAGTGRYGYTF.